One sample yielded the 17 T cell receptor beta chains listed below, sequenced in a study of human T cells and chemical hapten exposure. Described time point: healthy volunteer bleed at 6 weeks. From whole blood left unfractionated, total RNA was extracted. TCRdb analysed the RACE reads with MiXCR anew, one entry per CDR3 protein. Of fewer than 50,000 distinct CDR3 sequences listed, approximately 4% are singletons. Sequencing was done on a sample of whole blood. The receptors were sampled from a human donor in good health. Some clones in this sample may be carry-over from other donors' samples.

At least ten counts were recorded for this clonotype. The CDR3 loop reads CASTKGLAGEGEQFF. The CDR3 DNA is TGTGCCAGCACCAAGGGACTAGCGGGAGAGGGTGAGCAGTTCTTC. The chain couples TRBV5-5 to TRBJ2-1, with 14 bases matching TRBD2. The CDR3 runs 15 residues. Looked up from germline, CDR1 is SGHKS and CDR2 is YYEKEE (reference sequence). With 6 bases clipped from V and 9 bases from J, the junction kept 8 bases outside the gene matches.

This clonotype was counted ten times or more. The V gene is TRBV12-3 or TRBV12-4, the J gene TRBJ1-2, with 7 bases that match TRBD1. The V and J ends lost 5 bases and 8 bases, in that order; junction bases with no gene match: 11. The CDR3 has 14 residues. CDR3 DNA: TGTGCCAGCAGTCCGACAGGGAGGGGTTACGGCTACACCTTC. It yields the protein CASSPTGRGYGYTF.

In this sample, this clonotype turned up many times. The genes are TRBV3-1 and TRBJ1-4; 8 positions match TRBD1. CDR1 LGHDT and CDR2 YNNKEL come from the germline V gene (reference sequence). V shed 7 bases, J shed 6 bases, and the junction held 7 bases outside the gene matches. This CDR3 has 14 residues. In DNA form, the CDR3 reads TGTGCCAGCACCTCCGGGACAGGAGATGAAAAACTGTTTTTT. Protein sequence: CASTSGTGDEKLFF.

This clonotype was seen many times. This rearrangement joins TRBV12-3 or TRBV12-4 to TRBJ2-3, with 13 bases fitting TRBD2. V shed 8 bases, J shed 6 bases, and the junction held 14 bases outside the gene matches. The CDR3 loop spans 17 amino acids. The CDR3 loop is CASALEKTSGRTDTQYF. CDR3 bases: TGTGCCAGCGCCCTGGAGAAGACTAGCGGGAGGACCGATACGCAGTATTTT.

This clonotype was detected ten times or more. The rearrangement links TRBV30 to TRBJ1-2; D is unclear. Germline V CDR1 and CDR2: GTSNPN, SVGIG (reference sequence). Trimming took off 0 bases at V and 1 base at J, with 12 bases between the two ends. The CDR3 is made up of 15 amino acids. The CDR3 nucleotides read TGTGCCTGGAGTGTACGAGGAATAAGTAACTATGGCTACACCTTC. Its translation: CAWSVRGISNYGYTF.

Ten or more counts support this clonotype. The V call is TRBV7-8, the J call TRBJ2-4; D is undetermined. Per germline, CDR1 SGHVS and CDR2 FQNEAQ. V was shortened by 1 base and J by 2 bases, with 9 bases between the two germline ends. There are 15 residues in the CDR3. The DNA of the CDR3 is TGTGCCAGCAGCTTAGGAAGGGTATCCAAAAACATTCAGTACTTC. Translating gives CASSLGRVSKNIQYF.

CDR3 protein: CASSILGQGARQPQHF. The CDR3 nucleotides are TGTGCCAGTAGTATTTTGGGGCAGGGGGCCCGTCAGCCCCAGCATTTT. The chain links TRBV19 to TRBJ1-5, with 8 bases that match TRBD1. The trim removed 3 bases at V and 6 bases at J, leaving 10 bases unmatched. Germline V gene lookup returns CDR1 LNHDA and CDR2 SQIVND (reference sequence). This CDR3 is built from 16 residues.

This clonotype came up many times. The V and J genes are TRBV29-1 and TRBJ2-7; 9 bases map to TRBD1. This CDR3 is 12 amino acids long. The V and J ends lost 4 bases and 7 bases, in that order; junction bases with no gene match: 5. Germline CDR1 and CDR2: SQVTM and ANQGSEA. The CDR3 DNA sequence: TGCAGCGTTGGGGGACAGGGTAGGGAGCAGTACTTC. It specifies CSVGGQGREQYF.

This clonotype was seen a few times. The rearrangement links TRBV7-9 to TRBJ1-4, with TRBD1 as a possible D gene (5 bases). Germline V gene sequence: CDR1 SEHNR, CDR2 FQNEAQ (reference sequence). V shed 5 bases and J shed 2 bases, with 12 bases lying between them. This CDR3 has 15 residues. The CDR3 nucleotides read TGTGCCAGCAGCCACGTGGGGGGTACTAATGAAAAACTGTTTTTT. Translating it yields CASSHVGGTNEKLFF.

In this sample, this clonotype turned up many times. The chain recombines TRBV29-1 with TRBJ1-2; weak D call: TRBD1 (6 bases). This CDR3 has 13 residues. Germline-derived CDR1 and CDR2 are SQVTM and ANQGSEA. V was trimmed by 5 bases and J by 3 bases, leaving 13 bases between them. The CDR3 DNA reads TGCAGCGTTACCGGGGGCGAGGACTATGGCTACACCTTC. This sequence encodes CSVTGGEDYGYTF.

This clonotype was observed at least ten times. This chain uses TRBV11-2 with TRBJ2-1; 10 nucleotides line up with TRBD2. From germline, CDR1 is SGHAT and CDR2 FQNNGV. J lost 5 bases, V lost 2 bases, and 9 bases had no gene match. This CDR3 has 17 amino acids. This CDR3 reads CASSLMLAGVRDNEQFF. CDR3 sequence (DNA): TGTGCCAGCAGCTTAATGCTAGCGGGAGTAAGGGACAATGAGCAGTTCTTC.

The chain combines TRBV6-2 or TRBV6-3 with TRBJ2-7, with a possible D match to TRBD2 (6 bases). The CDR3 totals 14 residues. CDR1 is MNHEY, CDR2 SVGEGT, per germline. With 8 bases removed from V and 5 bases from J, the gap between germline ends came to 19 bases. CDR3 sequence reads: CASRRDSGKNEQYF. The CDR3 DNA is TGTGCCAGCCGACGGGACTCAGGGAAGAACGAGCAGTACTTC.

Concerning this clonotype: A much larger clone lies a single base off, so this may be a read error. This chain connects TRBV7-9 to TRBJ2-1; D perhaps matches TRBD2 (6 bases). Germline-derived CDR1 and CDR2 are SEHNR and FQNEAQ (reference sequence). Trimming removed 6 bases at V and 9 bases at J, with 27 bases between. The CDR3 consists of 17 residues. The CDR3 loop reads CASRPITSSSAVGEQFF. The DNA of the CDR3 is TGTGCCAGCAGACCAATCACGAGCTCTAGCGCTGTTGGTGAGCAGTTCTTC.

This clonotype was seen at least ten times. The chain recombines TRBV11-3 with TRBJ2-3, with a weak D call TRBD2 (5 bases). Germline CDR1 is SGHNT and CDR2 is YENEEA. CDR3 length: 14 residues. Trimming shortened V by 6 bases and J by 2 bases, and 12 bases separated the two germline ends. The CDR3 DNA follows: TGTGCCAGCAGTGCCGGGGAACCCACAGATACGCAGTATTTT. Its translation is CASSAGEPTDTQYF.

The chain links TRBV20-1 to TRBJ1-5, with D uncertain. The germline gives CDR1 DFQATT, CDR2 SNEGSKA (reference sequence). The CDR3 extends over 13 amino acids. V was trimmed by 3 bases and J by 12 bases, leaving 18 bases between them. DNA of the CDR3: TGCAGTGCTAGGGCTCAAACTATAGAGAACCAGCATTTT. Translation: CSARAQTIENQHF.

This clonotype was seen at least ten times. The rearrangement links TRBV25-1 to TRBJ1-2, with D unclear. There are 12 residues in the CDR3. Germline lookup yields CDR1 MGHDK and CDR2 SYGVNS. V lost 8 bases and J lost 1, with 8 bases in between. CDR3 in amino acids: CASCHSNYGYTF. DNA for the CDR3: TGTGCCAGCTGCCACAGTAACTATGGCTACACCTTC.

This clonotype has a count of ten or more. The chain employs TRBV9 and TRBJ2-3; D gene unclear. The CDR3 runs 13 residues. CDR1 is SGDLS, CDR2 YYNGEE, per germline. Trimming shortened V by 2 bases and J by 4 bases, and 8 bases separated the two germline ends. Written as DNA, the CDR3 is TGTGCCAGCAGCGTCCCGGGCTCAGATACGCAGTATTTT. Amino acid sequence: CASSVPGSDTQYF.